The 15 T cell receptor beta chains reported below all come from one sample, sequenced in a study of blood T cell repertoires in COVID-19. Profiled with immunoSEQ multiplex PCR; TCRdb holds only in-frame clones, not every one. Of under 150,000 clones in the sample, 80% were seen once. Source material: peripheral blood. These receptors were collected from a human donor in a cohort sampled during active COVID-19.

This clone was detected only once. The chain combines TRBV5-6 with TRBJ1-2, with D uncertain. Germline CDR1 is SGHDT and CDR2 is YYEEEE. Trimming stripped 0 bases from V and 8 bases from J, with 14 bases between. The CDR3 is 14 amino acids. CDR3 amino acids: CASSLGEALYGYTF. CDR3 bases: TGTGCCAGCAGCTTGGGGGAGGCCCTCTACGGCTACACCTTC.

The V gene is TRBV28, the J gene TRBJ2-5; the match to TRBD2 covers 8 bases. Germline lookup yields CDR1 MDHEN and CDR2 SYDVKM. CDR3 length: 14 amino acids. V gave up 7 bases and J gave up 5 bases; unmatched junction bases: 9. The CDR3 is CASTPGGGDETQYF. CDR3 coding DNA: TGTGCCAGCACCCCGGGAGGGGGAGATGAGACCCAGTACTTC.

The chain carries TRBV30 and TRBJ1-1; 10 nucleotides line up with TRBD1. V gave up 2 bases and J gave up 5 bases; unmatched junction bases: 8. CDR1 GTSNPN and CDR2 SVGIG come from the germline V gene (reference sequence). CDR3 length: 15 amino acids. This CDR3 is CAWSPRDRGGTEAFF. The CDR3 DNA reads as TGTGCCTGGAGTCCTAGGGACAGGGGTGGTACTGAAGCTTTCTTT.

The chain couples TRBV5-5 to TRBJ2-3, with D hard to call. The CDR3 runs to 17 residues. Looked up from germline, CDR1 is SGHKS and CDR2 is YYEKEE (reference sequence). Trimming took off 6 bases at V and 2 bases at J, with 22 bases between the two ends. CDR3 amino acids: CASTLMRGRDTTDTQYF. In DNA form, the CDR3 reads TGTGCCAGCACCCTAATGAGAGGCCGAGATACCACAGATACGCAGTATTTT. Using reference TRBV5-5 and TRBJ2-3 for the parts outside the CDR3, the full variable domain is DAGVTQSPTHLIKTRGQQVTLRCSPISGHKSVSWYQQVLGQGPQFIFQYYEKEERGRGNFPDRFSARQFPNYSSELNVNALLLGDSALYLCASTLMRGRDTTDTQYFGPGTRLTVL.

The CDR3 protein is CAISESPGESEQFF. As DNA, the CDR3 is TGTGCCATCAGTGAGTCCCCCGGGGAGAGTGAGCAGTTCTTC. V is TRBV10-3 and J is TRBJ2-1, with D maybe TRBD2 (5 bases). CDR3 length: 14 amino acids. Germline V gene sequence: CDR1 ENHRY, CDR2 SYGVKD. The V and J ends lost 0 bases and 9 bases respectively, with 12 bases between them.

This chain joins TRBV14 and TRBJ1-1; 9 bases are shared with TRBD1. CDR1 is SGHDN and CDR2 is FVKESK in the germline V gene. V trimming: 3 bases; J trimming: 5 bases; junction bases outside the gene matches: 7. This CDR3 comprises 15 residues. This CDR3 is CASSHYRGRGTEAFF. The CDR3 coding sequence is TGTGCCAGCAGCCACTACAGGGGGCGCGGGACTGAAGCTTTCTTT.

This clone has only one observation. The chain is built from TRBV7-2 and TRBJ1-1; 11 nucleotides line up with TRBD1. Losses at the gene ends were 6 bases for V and 0 bases for J; bases not matched to a gene: 3. The CDR3 is made up of 15 amino acids. CDR1 and CDR2 (germline): SGHTA, FQGNSA. CDR3 loop: CASRGDRGLNTEAFF. In DNA form, the CDR3 reads TGTGCCAGCAGAGGGGACAGGGGGTTGAACACTGAAGCTTTCTTT.

The genes are TRBV5-1 and TRBJ2-1; no clear D gene. This CDR3 is 15 amino acids long. The V end lost 0 bases, the J end lost 3 bases, and 10 bases lay between the germline ends. Per germline, CDR1 SGHRS and CDR2 YFSETQ. The CDR3 DNA sequence: TGCGCCAGCAGCTTGGACATTGGCCTCTACAATGAGCAGTTCTTC. It encodes CASSLDIGLYNEQFF.

This clone occurred once. The rearrangement links TRBV6-2 or TRBV6-3 to TRBJ1-2; D possibly corresponds to TRBD1 (5 bases). The CDR3 length is 11 residues. Deletions cut 5 bases from V and 6 bases from J, with 7 bases between. Germline-derived CDR1 and CDR2 are MNHEY and SVGEGT. The CDR3 region has the DNA TGTGCCAGCAGTCCAGGGCATGGCTACACCTTC. Its protein is CASSPGHGYTF.

There are a few counts of this clone. The V and J genes are TRBV7-9 and TRBJ1-6; D is possibly TRBD1 (6 bases). Between the trimmed V and J ends, which lost 5 bases and 3 bases, there was a span of 11 bases. The CDR3 runs 15 residues. Germline V CDR1 and CDR2: SEHNR, FQNEAQ (reference sequence). CDR3 sequence (DNA): TGTGCCAGCAGCACCCACAGGGTCTATAATTCACCCCTCCACTTT. This translates into CASSTHRVYNSPLHF.

The chain recombines TRBV28 with TRBJ2-1, with TRBD2 matching 12 bases. Germline-derived CDR1 and CDR2 are MDHEN and SYDVKM. Trimming at V came to 4 bases and at J to 7 bases, leaving 11 bases not matched to a gene. The CDR3 spans 17 residues. CDR3 region: CASSSPGASGRVNEQFF. The CDR3 nucleotides read TGTGCCAGCAGTTCCCCCGGGGCTAGCGGGAGGGTAAATGAGCAGTTCTTC.

The V and J genes are TRBV7-6 and TRBJ2-3, with 11 bases lining up with TRBD2. Germline-derived CDR1 and CDR2 are SGHVS and FNYEAQ. The CDR3 sequence is 15 residues long. Trimming removed 5 bases from V and 4 bases from J; junction bases left unmatched: 5. The chain's CDR3 is CASSALAGAADTQYF. The CDR3, as DNA: TGTGCCAGCAGCGCACTAGCGGGAGCGGCAGATACGCAGTATTTT.

The rearrangement uses TRBV3-1 (or the pseudogene TRBV3-2) and TRBJ2-1; D possibly corresponds to TRBD2 (5 bases). The ends were cut back, 1 base at V and 14 bases at J, with 15 bases in the middle. From germline, CDR1 is LGHDT and CDR2 YNNKEL (reference sequence). The CDR3 has 13 residues. DNA for the CDR3: TGTGCCAGCAGCCAAGCAACGACCTCGGAGGAGTTCTTC. Protein product: CASSQATTSEEFF.

The chain employs TRBV19 and TRBJ1-4; D might be TRBD1 (6 bases). Trimming cost V 9 bases and J 6 bases, with 20 bases left between them. The CDR3 is made up of 15 amino acids. Germline V gene data show CDR1 as LNHDA and CDR2 as SQIVND (reference sequence). The DNA of the CDR3 is TGTGCCAGCAACGACGGGACACGGGGGGATGAAAAACTGTTTTTT. It specifies CASNDGTRGDEKLFF.

This clone showed up just once. This rearrangement joins TRBV7-2 to TRBJ2-4; TRBD1 agrees at 10 bases. Germline assignment: CDR1 SGHTA and CDR2 FQGNSA. V lost 4 bases to trimming and J lost 10 bases; unmatched junction nucleotides: 7. This CDR3 region has 14 residues. The CDR3 DNA follows: TGTGCCAGCAGCTCCTGGACAGGGGGTGAGATTCAGTACTTC. This gives the protein CASSSWTGGEIQYF.